This T cell receptor (beta chain) stems from a study of blood T cells in healthy people across ages. Study summary: There was about one barcoded beta molecule captured by template switching per two T cells.

The use of a sample-barcoded 5' primer and a J-beta primer mix characterized a second PCR of roughly 6 to 11 cycles. Each CDR3 protein gets one entry after TCRdb re-called the 5' RACE reads with MiXCR. The sample holds about 1 million distinct CDR3 sequences, 25% seen once. General study results and limits: It was not known whether donors were CMV positive (a possible confounder of expanded clonotype changes).

The sample holds many counts of this clonotype. Its target is unknown. Per the germline V gene, CDR1 is ENHRY and CDR2 is SYGVKD. With V trimmed by 4 bases and J by 13 bases, 9 bases remained unmatched. The CDR3 sequence is 12 residues long. The same data also contributed to another study, on T cells of mothers and their children.

The specimen was blood. This sequence was found in a girl aged 2 to 9 in good health. The chain couples TRBV10-3 to TRBJ2-7, with TRBD2 matching 8 bases. For the CDR3, the DNA is TGTGCCATCAGTGCGGGGGGGACTAATATCTACTTC. Translated, it gives CAISAGGTNIYF.